One and the same sample provided the 4 T cell receptor beta chains below, sequenced in a study of T-cell reconstitution after alpha-beta-depleted transplantation in children. For TCRbeta, the library was prepared with unique molecular identifiers. TCRdb re-derived calls from the PCR reads in MiXCR, one entry per CDR3 protein. The table includes over 150,000 distinct CDR3 sequences, approximately 6.6% detected once. The source was PBMCs from the stem cell graft donor, collected from the stem cell graft. The receptor set was obtained from a human donor who donated a stem cell graft to a child with Wiskott-Aldrich syndrome.

The V call is TRBV3-1, the J call TRBJ2-7; 8 bases align to TRBD2. Germline trimming cut 0 bases from V and 3 bases from J; bases unmatched to any gene: 7. From germline, CDR1 is LGHDT and CDR2 YNNKEL (reference sequence). The CDR3 is 16 residues long. The CDR3 is CASSQDGLAGLYEQYF. The CDR3 DNA reads as TGTGCCAGCAGCCAAGATGGACTAGCTGGACTCTACGAGCAGTACTTC.

There are many counts of this clonotype. The V and J genes are TRBV4-2 and TRBJ1-2; TRBD1 matches at 9 bases. V gave up 0 bases and J gave up 1 base; unmatched junction bases: 6. Looked up from germline, CDR1 is LGHNA and CDR2 is YNFKEQ. The CDR3 has 17 amino acids. CDR3 amino acids: CASSQDPRDRVNYGYTF. CDR3 bases: TGTGCCAGCAGCCAAGATCCCAGGGACAGGGTTAACTATGGCTACACCTTC.

This clonotype was seen repeatedly, ten times or more. V and J are TRBV20-1 and TRBJ2-6; either TRBD1 or TRBD2 may fit D (5 bases each). V was clipped by 1 base and J by 0 bases, with 13 bases between them. This CDR3 is built from 17 residues. Per the germline V gene, CDR1 is DFQATT and CDR2 is SNEGSKA (reference sequence). In DNA, the CDR3 is TGCAGTGCTAGAGGAGGGGACCGGCGCTCTGGGGCCAACGTCCTGACTTTC. Translating it yields CSARGGDRRSGANVLTF.

In this sample, this clonotype turned up a few times. This rearrangement joins TRBV12-3 or TRBV12-4 to TRBJ1-1; D ambiguous. Trimming took 2 bases from V and 2 from J, leaving 12 bases between them. The CDR3 has 15 residues. CDR3 nucleotide sequence: TGTGCCAGCAGTTTAAATCTTGGGAGTAACACTGAAGCTTTCTTT. This gives the protein CASSLNLGSNTEAFF.